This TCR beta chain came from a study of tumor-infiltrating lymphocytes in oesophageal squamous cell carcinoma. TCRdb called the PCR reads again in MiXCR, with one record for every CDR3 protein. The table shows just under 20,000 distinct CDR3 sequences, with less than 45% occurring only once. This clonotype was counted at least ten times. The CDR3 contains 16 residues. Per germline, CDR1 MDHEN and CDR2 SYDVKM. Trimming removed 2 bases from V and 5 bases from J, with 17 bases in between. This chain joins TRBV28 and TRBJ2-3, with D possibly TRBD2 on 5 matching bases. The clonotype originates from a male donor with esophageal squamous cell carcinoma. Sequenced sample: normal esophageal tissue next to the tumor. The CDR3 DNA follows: TGTGCCAGCAGTTTAAGAGACTACTTCCTACGAGATACGCAGTATTTT. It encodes CASSLRDYFLRDTQYF.